What follows are 15 T cell receptor beta chains derived from one specimen sequenced in a study of response to subunit inactivated influenza vaccine. TCRdb ran MiXCR on the RT-PCR reads and lists one entry per CDR3 protein. This sample has 700,000 to 800,000 distinct CDR3 sequences; less than 20% occur once, and the top ten carry approximately 11%. Sequencing used PBMCs from blood, obtained more than 4 days after vaccination. The receptor source for this set is a man in his fifties or sixties who received an inactivated influenza vaccine.

With respect to this clonotype: This CDR3 is missing its conserved last phenylalanine or tryptophan, likely due to a read error. This chain connects TRBV5-5 to TRBJ1-1, with D unresolved. The CDR3 consists of 13 residues. CDR1 is SGHKS and CDR2 is YYEKEE in the germline V gene (reference sequence). The V and J ends lost 0 bases and 1 base respectively, with 4 bases between them. The CDR3 DNA sequence: TGTGCCAGCAGCTTGGCCCAGAACACTGAAGCTTTCATT. It translates to CASSLAQNTEAFI.

The genes are TRBV7-9 and TRBJ2-7; 7 bases match TRBD2. The J segment lost 5 bases and the V segment lost 4 bases, leaving 2 bases of the junction unmatched. The germline V gene encodes CDR1 SEHNR and CDR2 FQNEAQ (reference sequence). CDR3 length: 12 residues. The CDR3 spells CASSSGTNEQYF. In DNA form, the CDR3 reads TGTGCCAGCAGCTCAGGGACTAACGAGCAGTACTTC.

The chain carries TRBV9 and TRBJ2-3, with D perhaps TRBD2 (6 bases). V was cut by 3 bases and J by 1 base, with 12 bases left in between. The CDR3 contains 15 residues. In germline, CDR1 is SGDLS, CDR2 YYNGEE. CDR3 nucleotides: TGTGCCAGCAGCGGGTGGGGAGGCGGCACAGATACGCAGTATTTT. Its translation is CASSGWGGGTDTQYF.

This clonotype has more than one count but fewer than ten. The rearrangement uses TRBV10-3 and TRBJ1-2; D might be TRBD1 (6 bases). Germline loops: CDR1 ENHRY, CDR2 SYGVKD. The CDR3 spans 13 residues. The V and J ends lost 3 bases and 3 bases respectively, with 8 bases between them. The CDR3 DNA follows: TGTGCCATCAGTGAACAGGGTGACTATGGCTACACCTTC. Translated: CAISEQGDYGYTF.

This clonotype was observed a handful of times. J is TRBJ2-2 and V is TRBV20-1, with 7 nucleotides matching TRBD1. The CDR3 is 14 amino acids. Germline assignment: CDR1 DFQATT and CDR2 SNEGSKA (reference sequence). Trimming removed 1 base from V and 4 bases from J; junction bases left unmatched: 3. In DNA, the CDR3 is TGCAGTGCTAGAGGAGGGGGCAGCACCGGGGAGCTGTTTTTT. It yields the protein CSARGGGSTGELFF.

The CDR3 is CASSPTGIEAFF. The CDR3 bases are TGTGCCAGCAGTCCCACAGGCATTGAAGCTTTCTTT. The chain uses TRBV9 and TRBJ1-1; D possibly corresponds to TRBD1 (5 bases). V lost 5 bases and J lost 7, with 12 bases in between. The CDR3 runs to 12 residues. CDR1 and CDR2 from the germline V gene are SGDLS and YYNGEE.

V usage is TRBV2 and J usage is TRBJ2-1; TRBD2 aligns across 15 bases. V shed 7 bases, J shed 11 bases, and the junction held 6 bases outside the gene matches. CDR1 SNHLY and CDR2 FYNNEI come from the germline V gene. The CDR3 consists of 14 residues. The CDR3 protein is CASTGLAGGPKQFF. The CDR3 DNA reads as TGTGCCAGCACAGGACTAGCGGGAGGGCCGAAGCAGTTCTTC.

The table lists this clonotype with many counts. The chain combines TRBV12-3 or TRBV12-4 with TRBJ1-1; TRBD1 agrees at 9 bases. CDR3 length: 15 residues. Trimming took 5 bases from V and 4 from J; bases not matched to a gene: 8. CDR3 region: CASSPDGQGTTEAFF. The CDR3 region has the DNA TGTGCCAGCAGTCCGGACGGACAGGGGACCACTGAAGCTTTCTTT.

This rearrangement joins TRBV14 to TRBJ2-7, with unresolved D. CDR3 length: 11 residues. With 10 bases removed from V and 2 bases from J, the gap between germline ends came to 9 bases. CDR1 and CDR2 (germline): SGHDN, FVKESK. CDR3 residues: CATPLTYEQYF. CDR3 DNA: TGTGCCACCCCCTTGACCTACGAGCAGTACTTC.

This clonotype came up a few times. The chain recombines TRBV21-1 with TRBJ2-1; the table names TRBD2, a call not compared with the DNA. TRBV21-1 is a pseudogene segment. CDR3 length: 20 residues. This CDR3 is CASTFTRGASGGFSYNEQFF. The CDR3, as DNA: TGTGCCAGCACCTTCACGCGAGGGGCTAGCGGGGGGTTCTCCTACAATGAGCAGTTCTTC.

This clonotype was found a few times. CDR3 in amino acids: CSAEQQGANEQYF. As DNA, the CDR3 is TGCAGTGCGGAACAACAGGGGGCCAACGAGCAGTACTTC. The chain links TRBV20-1 to TRBJ2-7, with 9 bases lining up with TRBD1. CDR3 length: 13 amino acids. Trimming took 6 bases from V and 5 from J; bases not matched to a gene: 8. Germline CDR1 DFQATT, CDR2 SNEGSKA (reference sequence).

The J gene is TRBJ2-3, the V gene TRBV6-2 or TRBV6-3, with 9 bases identical to TRBD1. Germline loops: CDR1 MNHEY, CDR2 SVGEGT. The CDR3 totals 14 residues. V lost 8 bases, J lost 3 bases, and 6 bases stayed unmatched. The CDR3 sequence: CASDWTGATDTQYF. Written as DNA, the CDR3 is TGTGCCAGCGATTGGACAGGGGCGACAGATACGCAGTATTTT.

Written as DNA, the CDR3 is TGCGCCAGCAGCAGAACAGGGGCCCTTACAGATACGCAGTATTTT. Translation gives CASSRTGALTDTQYF. The chain couples TRBV4-3 to TRBJ2-3; 7 bases are a match to TRBD1. CDR1 is LGHNA, CDR2 YSLEER, per germline. The CDR3 covers 15 residues. Losses at the gene ends were 5 bases for V and 3 bases for J; bases not matched to a gene: 8.

There are a few counts of this clonotype. The V and J genes are TRBV24-1 and TRBJ2-3; TRBD1 agrees at 8 bases. The CDR3 is made up of 16 amino acids. V lost 3 bases and J lost 1; bases outside the gene matches: 5. Germline V gene sequence: CDR1 KGHDR, CDR2 SFDVKD. The CDR3, as DNA: TGTGCCACCAGTGATCTGCCGGGACAGGGCACAGATACGCAGTATTTT. Protein: CATSDLPGQGTDTQYF.

This rearrangement joins TRBV10-2 to TRBJ2-7; 12 positions match TRBD1. The germline gives CDR1 WSHSY, CDR2 SAAADI. The CDR3 spans 16 residues. V lost 0 bases, J lost 5 bases, and 5 bases stayed unmatched. The CDR3 DNA reads TGCGCCAGCAGTGAGTCGAAAGGGACAGGGGGCGACGAGCAGTACTTC. Amino acids: CASSESKGTGGDEQYF.